This T cell receptor beta chain was recovered during a study of CD8 T cells in ankylosing spondylitis. CDR1 MNHEY and CDR2 SVGAGI come from the germline V gene. Trimming took 2 bases from V and 1 from J, leaving 6 bases between them. This CDR3 has 14 residues. A word on this clonotype: Its antigen remains unidentified. A clone one base away is much larger, so this may be a read error.

Using quantitative 5'-RACE with molecular barcodes, the authors made TCR beta libraries. TCRdb re-called the 5' RACE reads with MiXCR, one entry per CDR3 protein. The data show about 220,000 distinct CDR3 sequences, with roughly 25% seen just once and about 6.2% held by the top ten. Study results and limitations: Those disease-linked clones were CD8+; they were also relatively rare in peripheral blood. The study looked at matched synovial fluid samples from ankylosing spondylitis patients. Disease-linked clones were reported to be significantly enriched there. The study identified a TCR beta motif of several highly homologous variants that appeared characteristic of ankylosing spondylitis blood.

This clonotype originated in a male donor with ankylosing spondylitis or in good health (not recorded which). Sequences were obtained from blood, either unsorted or a sorted T cell fraction (not recorded which). The V and J genes are TRBV6-5 and TRBJ1-5; D is unresolved. The CDR3 spells CASSYGRSNQPQHF. In DNA, the CDR3 is TGTGCCAGCAGTTACGGGAGAAGCAATCAGCCCCAGCATTTT.